These T cell receptor beta chains were read from a single sample in a study of blood T cells in healthy people across ages. TCRdb reanalysed the 5' RACE reads using MiXCR and keeps one entry per CDR3 protein. The sample includes roughly 720,000 distinct CDR3 sequences, approximately 55% of them seen just once. The sequencing sample was made of blood. The source of these receptors is a man older than 75 in good health. Each CDR3 is given with its conserved first and last residue. The D gene is left open where the match is weak. Clone size, where shown, is once, few, many, or a class for clones that have expanded.

TRBJ2-3	17	NA	NA	TRBV18	CASSPGWRMSGTDTQYF	TGTGCCAGCTCACCAGGGTGGAGAATGAGTGGCACAGATACGCAGTATTTT
TRBJ2-7	17	few	TRBD1	TRBV7-9	CASSSPRLGQGGYEQYF	TGTGCCAGCAGCTCACCTCGTCTAGGACAGGGTGGGTACGAGCAGTACTTC
TRBJ2-2	15	NA	TRBD2	TRBV2	CASSRTSRNTGELFF	TGTGCCAGCAGTCGGACTAGCAGGAACACCGGGGAGCTGTTTTTT
TRBJ2-3	14	NA	NA	TRBV2	CASIKKGGPDTQYF	TGTGCCAGCATTAAAAAGGGGGGTCCAGATACGCAGTATTTT
TRBJ2-7	14	NA	NA	TRBV7-2	CASSERGQVYEQYF	TGTGCCAGCAGCGAACGGGGGCAGGTGTACGAGCAGTACTTC
TRBJ2-5	13	NA	NA	TRBV28	CASNPAASLPQYF	TGTGCCAGCAATCCCGCTGCGAGCTTACCCCAGTACTTC
TRBJ2-1	15	NA	NA	TRBV3-1	CASSRGGVPHNEQFF	TGTGCCAGCAGCCGGGGTGGGGTTCCACACAATGAGCAGTTCTTC
TRBJ2-7	16	NA	TRBD1	TRBV3-1	CASSQPRGLGLYEQYF	TGTGCCAGCAGCCAACCTAGGGGGCTGGGGCTCTACGAGCAGTACTTC
TRBJ2-5	14	NA	TRBD2	TRBV5-1	CASTPGLAGRWQYF	TGCGCCAGCACTCCGGGACTAGCGGGAAGATGGCAGTACTTC
TRBJ2-1	17	NA	NA	TRBV24-1	CATSDSEARARYNEQFF	TGTGCCACCAGTGACTCTGAAGCAAGGGCCCGATACAATGAGCAGTTCTTC
TRBJ2-1	14	NA	NA	TRBV7-8	CASSLAGEDNEQFF	TGTGCCAGCAGCTTAGCGGGGGAAGACAATGAGCAGTTCTTC
TRBJ2-7	16	NA	TRBD1	TRBV5-1	CASSFTSGQVRSEQYF	TGCGCCAGCAGCTTCACCTCTGGACAGGTTCGGAGTGAGCAGTACTTC
TRBJ2-7	15	NA	NA	TRBV3-1	CASSQGPDPSSEQYF	TGTGCCAGCAGCCAAGGGCCGGACCCGTCGAGTGAGCAGTACTTC
TRBJ2-3	15	NA	NA	TRBV9	CASSVWAASTDTQYF	TGTGCCAGCAGCGTATGGGCGGCAAGCACAGATACGCAGTATTTT
TRBJ2-1	15	NA	TRBD2	TRBV7-3	CASSLGGGLAGRQFF	TGTGCCAGCAGCTTAGGGGGGGGACTAGCAGGGCGACAGTTCTTC
TRBJ2-7	13	NA	NA	TRBV30	CAWSEDTTYEQYF	TGTGCCTGGAGTGAGGACACCACCTACGAGCAGTACTTC
TRBJ2-7	15	NA	TRBD2	TRBV7-2	CASSLPTSVYNEQYF	TGTGCCAGCAGCTTACCCACTAGCGTATACAATGAGCAGTACTTC
TRBJ2-1	12	few	NA	TRBV7-3	CASSRDFKEQFF	TGTGCCAGCAGCCGGGACTTCAAAGAGCAGTTCTTC
TRBJ2-5	13	few	NA	TRBV20-1	CSARTGGLKTQYF	TGCAGTGCTAGGACCGGGGGATTGAAGACCCAGTACTTC
TRBJ1-5	15	NA	NA	TRBV20-1	CSARVYLRSNQPQHF	TGCAGTGCTAGAGTGTACCTTAGGAGCAATCAGCCCCAGCATTTT
TRBJ1-2	15	few	NA	TRBV7-8	CASSFGGPRARGYTF	TGTGCCAGCAGCTTCGGCGGGCCTCGAGCTAGGGGCTACACCTTC
TRBJ2-7	15	NA	NA	TRBV10-3	CAISESGIVGNEQYF	TGTGCCATCAGTGAATCGGGGATAGTCGGGAACGAGCAGTACTTC
TRBJ2-5	15	many	NA	TRBV5-1	CASSLAGEGRETQYF	TGCGCCAGCAGCTTGGCAGGGGAAGGGCGAGAGACCCAGTACTTC
TRBJ2-3	17	few	TRBD2	TRBV24-1	CATSDPGAGAGARYAYF	TGTGCCACCAGTGATCCGGGAGCGGGAGCGGGTGCCAGATACGCGTATTTT
TRBJ2-1	16	NA	NA	TRBV4-1	CASSHVGRSSYNEQFF	TGCGCCAGCAGCCATGTGGGAAGGAGCTCCTACAATGAGCAGTTCTTC
TRBJ2-7	11	NA	NA	TRBV10-3	CAIGWGGGQYF	TGTGCCATCGGGTGGGGGGGCGGGCAGTACTTC
TRBJ2-3	16	NA	TRBD2	TRBV10-3	CAISETGTSVHRDAYF	TGTGCCATCAGTGAGACCGGGACTAGTGTTCACAGAGACGCGTATTTT
TRBJ2-2	13	NA	NA	TRBV29-1	CSVALTDTGELFF	TGCAGCGTCGCCTTGACAGACACCGGGGAGCTGTTTTTT
TRBJ2-7	17	few	TRBD1	TRBV24-1	CATSEGGQGVKNYEQYF	TGTGCCACCAGTGAGGGGGGACAGGGGGTGAAAAACTACGAGCAGTACTTC
TRBJ2-5	16	NA	NA	TRBV27	CASSPYRWESGETQYF	TGTGCCAGCAGTCCCTATCGGTGGGAGAGTGGAGAGACCCAGTACTTC
TRBJ2-7	15	NA	TRBD1	TRBV9	CASSVAQGARYEQYF	TGTGCCAGCAGCGTAGCACAGGGGGCGCGCTACGAGCAGTACTTC
TRBJ1-1	13	once	TRBD1	TRBV20-1	CSADLDRDTEAFF	TGCAGTGCCGACCTGGACAGGGACACTGAAGCTTTCTTT
TRBJ2-1	14	NA	NA	TRBV5-1	CASQIAPEFNEQFF	TGCGCCTCCCAGATAGCTCCTGAGTTCAATGAGCAGTTCTTC
TRBJ2-7	14	NA	TRBD1	TRBV6-5	CASSRTTGAYEQYF	TGTGCCAGCAGCCGCACTACAGGGGCCTACGAGCAGTACTTC
TRBJ1-4	12	NA	TRBD1	TRBV20-1	CSARTGSGKLFF	TGCAGTGCCAGGACAGGGTCAGGAAAACTGTTTTTT
TRBJ2-3	15	many	TRBD1	TRBV15	CATSTGQGLNRYAYF	TGTGCCACCAGCACTGGACAGGGGTTGAACAGATACGCGTATTTT
TRBJ2-5	13	NA	NA	TRBV5-1	CASSLTHQETQYF	TGCGCCAGCAGCTTGACTCATCAAGAGACCCAGTACTTC
TRBJ1-2	13	NA	TRBD1	TRBV27	CASSSRTGSGCTF	TGTGCCAGCAGTTCGAGGACAGGGTCGGGCTGCACCTTC
TRBJ2-7	15	once	TRBD1	TRBV28	CASSTSGTGVSEQYF	TGTGCCAGCAGTACCTCCGGGACAGGGGTTAGCGAGCAGTACTTC
TRBJ2-1	11	NA	TRBD1	TRBV29-1	CSVGQQETQFF	TGCAGCGTGGGACAGCAAGAGACCCAGTTCTTC
TRBJ2-3	16	many	TRBD1	TRBV7-9	CASSNTGGNLHRYAYF	TGTGCCAGCAGCAACACAGGGGGCAATCTGCACAGATACGCGTATTTT
TRBJ1-6	15	NA	NA	TRBV5-1	CASSPRTVSNSPLHF	TGCGCCAGCAGCCCGAGGACAGTTTCAAATTCACCCCTCCACTTT
TRBJ2-6	16	NA	TRBD1	TRBV10-3	CAVPGQGSSGANVLTF	TGTGCCGTCCCGGGACAGGGGAGCTCTGGGGCCAACGTCCTGACTTTC
TRBJ2-1	14	NA	NA	TRBV29-1	CSVGGTSSYNEQFF	TGCAGCGTTGGTGGTACTAGCTCCTACAATGAGCAGTTCTTC
TRBJ2-4	11	few	NA	TRBV29-1	CSVGGLNIQYF	TGCAGCGTTGGTGGCCTCAACATTCAGTACTTC
TRBJ1-2	15	NA	NA	TRBV20-1	CSARFLTPQWYGHTF	TGCAGTGCTAGATTCTTGACACCGCAGTGGTATGGCCACACCTTC
TRBJ2-1	13	few	TRBD2	TRBV20-1	CSAPGREDNEQFF	TGCAGTGCTCCCGGGCGGGAGGACAATGAGCAGTTCTTC
TRBJ2-1	14	NA	TRBD1	TRBV29-1	CSVRDRGFYNEQFF	TGCAGCGTTAGGGACAGGGGGTTCTACAATGAGCAGTTCTTC
TRBJ2-3	13	NA	NA	TRBV7-8	CASSSYPGDTQYF	TGTGCCAGCAGCTCCTACCCCGGGGATACGCAGTATTTT
TRBJ2-5	13	once	NA	TRBV6-1	CASSEGAPGTQYF	TGTGCCAGCAGTGAAGGGGCCCCAGGGACCCAGTACTTC
TRBJ2-3	14	NA	NA	TRBV6-6	CASSYSYFTDAQYF	TGTGCCAGCAGTTACTCGTACTTCACAGATGCGCAGTATTTT
TRBJ2-5	15	few	TRBD1	TRBV7-2	CASSMGTGLVGTQYF	TGTGCCAGCAGCATGGGGACAGGGTTGGTAGGGACCCAGTACTTC
TRBJ2-5	18	NA	TRBD2	TRBV24-1	CATSDLGGLAGAQETQYF	TGTGCCACCAGTGATTTGGGTGGACTAGCGGGAGCCCAAGAGACCCAGTACTTC
TRBJ2-3	14	few	NA	TRBV28	CASSLYAGDGYAYF	TGTGCCAGCAGTTTATATGCGGGTGACGGATACGCGTATTTT